The T cell receptor (beta chain) described here comes from a study of Graves' ophthalmopathy and Graves' hyperthyroidism (dated 2018 in TCRdb). The study in broad terms: Peripheral blood was collected at initial diagnosis, before any treatment. To tell Graves' ophthalmopathy apart from Graves' hyperthyroidism, and to predict which patients would progress to ophthalmopathy, the study relied on TCR beta repertoire signatures. In total, some 130 blood samples were TCR-sequenced: approximately 42 ophthalmopathy, some 72 hyperthyroidism and about 17 hyperthyroidism-to-ophthalmopathy patients. A discovery set of 95 to 100 patients (around 44 ophthalmopathy, just over 55 stable hyperthyroidism) was enrolled to explore V-J signatures distinguishing ophthalmopathy from hyperthyroidism. The independent validation cohort included 20 or so hyperthyroidism patients plus 17 patients who later progressed from hyperthyroidism to ophthalmopathy. In 6 or 7 hyperthyroidism patients, T-cell repertoires of thyroid tissue and blood were compared. Once sampling was done, hyperthyroidism patients were given methimazole at a starting dose of 30 mg daily, while ophthalmopathy patients were given high-dose intravenous methylprednisolone. For training and testing, the 100 or so patients in the discovery cohort were randomly divided in a 7:3 ratio.

TCR beta CDR3 regions were amplified from RNA transcripts for repertoire sequencing. The first round was an RT-PCR using HTBI primers with the Qiagen OneStep RT-PCR kit, and this first round was followed by a second-round multiplex PCR, then size selection and purification. Libraries were sequenced on an Illumina HiSeq2000 using paired-end 100 bp reads. In the source study's methods: Reads were processed with SOAPnuke, discarding reads with adapters, uncalled bases, mean Phred below 15, or no exact constant-primer or identifier match. High-quality paired reads were merged with COPE v1.2.5. Each unique nucleotide sequence was treated as a clonotype, and MiTCR v1.1 was used to align the clonotypes to the IMGT TRB V, D and J references. Analysis was restricted to V-J combinations with a frequency above 0.0001, which covered over 98% of repertoires. For each V-J combination, a TCR clonal expansion and chaos score was defined as F50 clonal expansion divided by the chaos observed in the TCRdist matrix. Welch's t-statistics and random forest were used to reduce features to more than ten V-J combinations, which were fed into a naive Bayes classifier. The similarity between thyroid and blood repertoires was quantified using the Morisita-Horn index. Through fastp at Q25 and MiXCR, TCRdb rebuilt clones from the public reads, retaining in-frame beta chains. Rows merge per CDR3 protein into single entries with the most common DNA and genes. These V and J calls derive from TCRdb rather than the authors' analysis. The sample table contains hundreds of thousands of distinct CDR3 sequences; only one count was recorded for 20% to 25% of them. The top ten clonotypes cover more than 5.5% of the sample.

In regard to this clonotype: This clone's antigen is unknown. No base quality values were provided; no much bigger clone lies one nucleotide off.

Stable hyperthyroidism was defined as no progression to ophthalmopathy within 18 months of follow-up. Hyperthyroidism patients were newly diagnosed, were aged 18 to 65 years, and had a disease duration under 2 months. Patients with other autoimmune diseases, uncontrolled infections, pregnancy or lactation were excluded from the study. Diagnosis relied on clinical symptoms, serum thyroxine, TRAb, thyroid ultrasound and orbital computed tomography. Ficoll-Paque density gradient centrifugation was used to isolate PBMCs from 9.5 to 10 ml of fresh peripheral blood. Trizol reagent was used to extract the total RNA, and its quality was then checked on an Agilent 2100 Bioanalyzer. Relative to germline, V is 4 bases shorter and J is 6 bases shorter, with 12 bases between their ends. From a lookup of the germline V gene, CDR1 and CDR2 are MNHEY and SVGEGT. From the cysteine through the phenylalanine, the CDR3 covers 13 amino acids. Only the CDR3 portion is preserved as DNA: 39 bases, with reading frame beginning at the first base.

Summary of the overall study and its limitations: The 13-signature model separated ophthalmopathy from stable hyperthyroidism with 85% to 90% sensitivity and 81.08% specificity in cross-validation, and 80%/75% in the test set. In validation, the model predicted ophthalmopathy progression with about 64% sensitivity and about 77% specificity; 12 predicted patients were CT-confirmed with GO in a median of around 6.5 months. Most expanded thyroid clonotypes with frequency above 0.001 were also detected in blood, suggesting blood repertoires may reflect the thyroid immune response. No statistical method was used to set the sample size in advance, and the investigators knew which group each participant was assigned to.

This chain joins TRBV6-2 or TRBV6-3 to TRBJ1-1, with no confidently assigned D gene. This TCR was recovered from a woman younger than 30 with stable Graves' hyperthyroidism. Some clones in this sample may be carry-over from other donors' samples. Donor details come from another sample of the same person, matched by shared clones. The specimen was peripheral blood. The CDR3 region reads CASSSLGEAEAFF. The nucleotide sequence reads as follows: TGTGCCAGCAGTTCACTCGGGGAGGCTGAAGCTTTCTTT.